These 20 T cell receptor beta chains came from one sample sequenced in a study of siplizumab effects on memory and regulatory T cells. The assay was immunoSEQ multiplex PCR, and TCRdb's table has in-frame clones only and misses some. The sample yields over 100,000 clones, over 90% seen once. Sequencing input: Tregs sorted from blood. The receptors here all came from a human donor in good health.

Comments on this clone: The identical CDR3 is also encoded by other nucleotide sequences in the sample. The J gene is TRBJ2-7, the V gene TRBV7-8; D is uncertain. Trimming shortened V by 0 bases and J by 2 bases, and 5 bases separated the two germline ends. The CDR3 totals 13 residues. The V gene's germline CDR1 is SGHVS and CDR2 FQNEAQ. The CDR3 region is CASSLAGAYEQYF. DNA of the CDR3: TGTGCCAGCAGCTTAGCTGGGGCCTACGAGCAGTACTTC. Complete variable domain (other parts from reference TRBV7-8 and TRBJ2-7): GAGVSQSPRYKVAKRGQDVALRCDPISGHVSLFWYQQALGQGPEFLTYFQNEAQLDKSGLPSDRFFAERPEGSVSTLKIQRTQQEDSAVYLCASSLAGAYEQYFGPGTRLTVT.

The rearrangement links TRBV7-3 to TRBJ1-5; D is perhaps TRBD1 (6 bases). This CDR3 is built from 17 residues. Germline lookup yields CDR1 SGHTA and CDR2 FQGTGA. Trimming removed 2 bases at V and 6 bases at J, with 20 bases between. CDR3 bases: TGTGCCAGCAGCTTATATCCGGACAGAGAACTCGGTCAGCCCCAGCATTTT. It is translated as CASSLYPDRELGQPQHF. Full variable domain (outside the CDR3, taken from reference TRBV7-3 and TRBJ1-5): GAGVSQTPSNKVTEKGKYVELRCDPISGHTALYWYRQSLGQGPEFLIYFQGTGAADDSGLPNDRFFAVRPEGSVSTLKIQRTERGDSAVYLCASSLYPDRELGQPQHFGDGTRLSIL.

This clone was seen a single time. The rearrangement links TRBV6-1 to TRBJ2-1; TRBD2 matches at 13 bases. From germline, CDR1 is MNHNS and CDR2 SASEGT. The J segment lost 4 bases and the V segment lost 2 bases, leaving 11 bases of the junction unmatched. The CDR3 is made up of 19 amino acids. The CDR3, as DNA: TGTGCCAGCAGTGAACTCATACTAGCGGGGGGGCTCGAGTACAATGAGCAGTTCTTC. Amino acids: CASSELILAGGLEYNEQFF.

This chain uses TRBV6-5 with TRBJ1-5, with D possibly TRBD1 on 6 matching bases. This CDR3 region has 15 residues. Germline assignment: CDR1 MNHEY and CDR2 SVGAGI. V lost 6 bases and J lost 6, with 18 bases in between. The CDR3 DNA sequence: TGTGCCAGCAGGCGCACAGGGATTCTGGCTCAGCCCCAGCATTTT. Encoded protein: CASRRTGILAQPQHF.

The chain uses TRBV5-7 and TRBJ2-5; the D is unclear. TRBV5-7 is placed among ORFs of uncertain function. This CDR3 region has 14 residues. V gave up 7 bases and J gave up 5 bases, with 18 bases separating them. CDR3 DNA sequence: TGTGCCAGCCGGATACAAGGGTCCACGGAGACCCAGTACTTC. This translates into CASRIQGSTETQYF.

The chain couples TRBV9 to TRBJ2-7; D is undetermined. In germline, CDR1 is SGDLS, CDR2 YYNGEE. CDR3 length equals 14 residues. With 0 bases removed from V and 3 bases from J, the gap between germline ends came to 10 bases. Here the CDR3 DNA reads TGTGCCAGCAGCGTAGATCGTGGAAACTACGAGCAGTACTTC. Translating it yields CASSVDRGNYEQYF.

This sequence joins TRBV6-6 and TRBJ1-5; 8 bases line up with TRBD1. V shed 5 bases and J 6 bases; nucleotides not matched to a gene: 6. Germline values: CDR1 MNHNY, CDR2 SVGAGI (reference sequence). The CDR3 extends over 14 amino acids. CDR3 amino acids: CASSNGQGSQPQHF. Here the CDR3 DNA reads TGTGCCAGCAGTAACGGACAGGGTAGTCAGCCCCAGCATTTT.

The rearrangement links TRBV7-2 to TRBJ2-7; tentative D call: TRBD2 (6 bases). Trimming removed 2 bases at V and 6 bases at J, with 17 bases between. The CDR3 sequence is 15 residues long. Germline V gives CDR1 SGHTA, CDR2 FQGNSA. This CDR3 is CASSLFGGQGGEQYF. CDR3 DNA sequence: TGTGCCAGCAGCTTATTCGGGGGTCAGGGAGGCGAGCAGTACTTC.

This clone has a single count. The chain has TRBV30 and TRBJ2-7, with a tentative D call TRBD1 (5 bases). Germline V CDR1 and CDR2: GTSNPN, SVGIG (reference sequence). The CDR3 is 14 residues long. V was trimmed by 2 bases and J by 5 bases, leaving 16 bases between them. The CDR3: CAWSRGLPPNEQYF. The CDR3 DNA reads as TGTGCCTGGAGTAGGGGTCTACCGCCCAACGAGCAGTACTTC.

The genes are TRBV5-6 and TRBJ2-1; D is ambiguous. Germline V lookup: CDR1 SGHDT, CDR2 YYEEEE. CDR3 length: 12 residues. Trimming cost V 4 bases and J 9 bases, with 11 bases left between them. The CDR3 spells CASSRPPGEQFF. CDR3 nucleotides: TGTGCCAGCAGCCGACCCCCGGGTGAGCAGTTCTTC.

The chain links TRBV2 to TRBJ2-7, with 7 bases identical to TRBD1. The CDR3 sequence is 14 residues long. The trim removed 8 bases at V and 13 bases at J, leaving 20 bases unmatched. Germline V lookup: CDR1 SNHLY, CDR2 FYNNEI. CDR3 DNA sequence: TGTGCCAGCCGAGTGGATGGGACAGTTAAATATCAATACTTC. Its protein product is CASRVDGTVKYQYF.

The CDR3 region has the DNA TGTGCCAGCAGTTCCCTAAGCAGGGTGGGCAATCAGCCCCAGCATTTT. It yields the protein CASSSLSRVGNQPQHF. The J gene is TRBJ1-5, the V gene TRBV6-6, with a possible D match to TRBD1 (5 bases). Germline CDR1 and CDR2: MNHNY and SVGAGI (reference sequence). Trimming cost V 4 bases and J 2 bases, with 15 bases left between them. CDR3 size: 16 residues.

The chain has TRBV6-1 and TRBJ2-5; possibly TRBD1 or TRBD2 for D (6 bases each). The CDR3 is 15 residues long. The V end lost 6 bases, the J end lost 2 bases, and 16 bases lay between the germline ends. Looked up from germline, CDR1 is MNHNS and CDR2 is SASEGT. CDR3 nucleotides: TGTGCCAGCAGCCCTACAGGGACTTGGCAAGAGACCCAGTACTTC. Encoded protein: CASSPTGTWQETQYF.

The V and J genes are TRBV6-5 and TRBJ1-2, with D unresolved. This CDR3 spans 13 amino acids. Trimming shortened V by 0 bases and J by 4 bases, and 6 bases separated the two germline ends. The germline V gene encodes CDR1 MNHEY and CDR2 SVGAGI. CDR3 amino acids: CASSYSGLYGYTF. CDR3 DNA sequence: TGTGCCAGCAGTTACTCAGGCCTCTATGGCTACACCTTC.

The V and J genes are TRBV7-2 and TRBJ1-2, with a possible D match to TRBD1 (6 bases). The V and J ends lost 4 bases and 4 bases respectively, with 10 bases between them. From germline, CDR1 is SGHTA and CDR2 FQGNSA. This CDR3 comprises 13 residues. Here the CDR3 reads CASSSGAGYGYTF. The DNA for the CDR3 is TGTGCCAGCAGCTCGGGGGCAGGCTATGGCTACACCTTC.

V and J are TRBV29-1 and TRBJ2-7, with D perhaps TRBD2 (5 bases). The V end lost 4 bases, the J end lost 4 bases, and 11 bases lay between the germline ends. CDR3 size: 12 residues. In germline, CDR1 is SQVTM, CDR2 ANQGSEA. CDR3 coding DNA: TGCAGCGTTGCAACGGTAGCGTACGAGCAGTACTTC. Translating it yields CSVATVAYEQYF.

This sequence joins TRBV19 and TRBJ1-2, with D possibly TRBD1 on 5 matching bases. This CDR3 region has 13 residues. V gave up 5 bases and J gave up 4 bases, with 11 bases separating them. In germline, CDR1 is LNHDA, CDR2 SQIVND (reference sequence). CDR3 residues: CASSEQGFYGYTF. DNA of the CDR3: TGTGCCAGTAGTGAGCAGGGATTCTATGGCTACACCTTC.

The gene calls are TRBV6-6 and TRBJ1-5; unclear D gene. Trimming removed 10 bases from V and 7 bases from J, with 17 bases in between. CDR3 length equals 13 residues. Germline V lookup: CDR1 MNHNY, CDR2 SVGAGI (reference sequence). The CDR3 reads CATVPTRKQPQHF. The CDR3, as DNA: TGTGCCACCGTTCCTACAAGAAAACAGCCCCAGCATTTT.

In its sample, this clone was seen a few times. V usage is TRBV2 and J usage is TRBJ1-1; no definite D call. Trimming shortened V by 7 bases and J by 3 bases, and 15 bases separated the two germline ends. CDR1 and CDR2 from the germline V gene are SNHLY and FYNNEI. This CDR3 has 14 residues. CDR3 DNA sequence: TGTGCCAGCACTGGGCGGGCCTTGGACACTGAAGCTTTCTTT. Translating it yields CASTGRALDTEAFF.

The gene calls are TRBV19 and TRBJ1-2; D ambiguous. Germline CDR1 LNHDA, CDR2 SQIVND (reference sequence). With 6 bases removed from V and 6 bases from J, the gap between germline ends came to 11 bases. The CDR3 loop spans 12 amino acids. CDR3 loop: CASSPRGHGYTF. In DNA form, the CDR3 reads TGTGCCAGTAGCCCGAGAGGGCATGGCTACACCTTC.